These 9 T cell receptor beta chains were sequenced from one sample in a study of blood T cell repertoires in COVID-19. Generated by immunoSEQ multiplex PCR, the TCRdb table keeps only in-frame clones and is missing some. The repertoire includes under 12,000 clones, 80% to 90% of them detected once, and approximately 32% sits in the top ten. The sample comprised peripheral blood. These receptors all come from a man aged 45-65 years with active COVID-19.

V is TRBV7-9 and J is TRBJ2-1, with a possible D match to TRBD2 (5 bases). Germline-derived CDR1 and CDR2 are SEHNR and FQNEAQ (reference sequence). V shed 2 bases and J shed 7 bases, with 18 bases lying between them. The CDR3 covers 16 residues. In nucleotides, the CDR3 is TGTGCCAGCAGCTTACCCGCCTTCTTAGCGACAAATGAGCAGTTCTTC. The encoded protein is CASSLPAFLATNEQFF.

The DNA of the CDR3 is TGTGCCAGCAGCTTTTACGGGACTAGCGGTTACACCGGGGAGCTGTTTTTT. This sequence encodes CASSFYGTSGYTGELFF. The chain combines TRBV7-3 with TRBJ2-2, with 11 nucleotides matching TRBD2. Germline V gene data show CDR1 as SGHTA and CDR2 as FQGTGA. Germline trimming cut 3 bases from V and 3 bases from J; bases unmatched to any gene: 6. The CDR3 extends over 17 amino acids.

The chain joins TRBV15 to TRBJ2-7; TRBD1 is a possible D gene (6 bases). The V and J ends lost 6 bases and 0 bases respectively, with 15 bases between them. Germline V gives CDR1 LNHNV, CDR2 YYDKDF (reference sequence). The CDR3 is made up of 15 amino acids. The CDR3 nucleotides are TGTGCCACCAGTCCTTCCCGGACAGCCTCCTACGAGCAGTACTTC. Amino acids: CATSPSRTASYEQYF.

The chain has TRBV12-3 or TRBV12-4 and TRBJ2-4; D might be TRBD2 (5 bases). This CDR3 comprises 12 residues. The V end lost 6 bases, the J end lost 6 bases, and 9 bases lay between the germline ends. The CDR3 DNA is TGTGCCAGCAGACTAGGAGGAAACATTCAGTACTTC. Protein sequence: CASRLGGNIQYF.

The CDR3 sequence: CAGRQHPNTEAFF. In nucleotides, the CDR3 is TGTGCCGGACGACAGCATCCGAACACTGAAGCTTTCTTT. The chain uses TRBV19 and TRBJ1-1; D may be TRBD1 (5 bases). CDR1 and CDR2 from the germline V gene are LNHDA and SQIVND (reference sequence). The CDR3 sequence is 13 residues long. V was pared by 11 bases and J by 1 base, with 14 bases between.

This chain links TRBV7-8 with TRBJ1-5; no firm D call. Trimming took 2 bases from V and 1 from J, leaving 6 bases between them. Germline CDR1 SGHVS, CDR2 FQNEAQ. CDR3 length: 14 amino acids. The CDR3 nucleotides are TGTGCCAGCAGCTTATATGGCAGCAATCAGCCCCAGCATTTT. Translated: CASSLYGSNQPQHF.

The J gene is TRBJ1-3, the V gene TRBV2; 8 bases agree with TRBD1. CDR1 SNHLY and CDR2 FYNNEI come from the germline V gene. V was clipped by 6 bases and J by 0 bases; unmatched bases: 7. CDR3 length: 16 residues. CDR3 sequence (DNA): TGTGCCAGCAGGGACCGGGACAGGAGCTCTGGAAACACCATATATTTT. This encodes CASRDRDRSSGNTIYF.

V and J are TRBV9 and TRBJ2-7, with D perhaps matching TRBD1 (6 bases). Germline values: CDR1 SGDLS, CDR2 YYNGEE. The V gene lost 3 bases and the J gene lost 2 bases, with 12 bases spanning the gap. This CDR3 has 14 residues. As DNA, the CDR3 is TGTGCCAGCAGCGACCGGGACACAACCTACGAGCAGTACTTC. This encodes CASSDRDTTYEQYF.

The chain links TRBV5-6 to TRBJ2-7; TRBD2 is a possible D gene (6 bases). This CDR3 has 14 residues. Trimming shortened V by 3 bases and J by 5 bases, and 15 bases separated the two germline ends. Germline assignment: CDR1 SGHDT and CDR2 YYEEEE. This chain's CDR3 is CASSSGAGINEQYF. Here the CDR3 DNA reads TGTGCCAGCAGCTCTGGCGCGGGGATTAACGAGCAGTACTTC. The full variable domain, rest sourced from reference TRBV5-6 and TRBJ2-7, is DAGVTQSPTHLIKTRGQQVTLRCSPKSGHDTVSWYQQALGQGPQFIFQYYEEEERQRGNFPDRFSGHQFPNYSSELNVNALLLGDSALYLCASSSGAGINEQYFGPGTRLTVT.